This section outlines one T cell receptor (beta chain) sequence together with its context. Its antigen is still unknown. This entry is derived from a study of quantifying T cell responses using KT2 cells. The wider study: TCR alpha and beta constant-region primers primed reverse transcription of RNA. Study findings and constraints: Counts of KT2 alpha and beta sequences rose linearly with the number of KT2 cells added.

The cDNA 3' end received a ligated oligonucleotide with a UMI. An equimolar mix of RC1.1 and RC1.2 primed the beta chain across TRBC1 and TRBC2. MiXCR, applied by TCRdb to the UMI-ligation and nested PCR reads, yields one record per CDR3 protein. The sample holds around 56,000 distinct CDR3 sequences, about 12% seen once. The material sequenced was PBMCs spiked with cells of the T cell clone KT2. This clonotype originated in a human donor.

The DNA for the CDR3 is TGTGCCAGCAGTTTGCCCGGGACTAGCGAGGATACGCAGTATTTT. Protein sequence: CASSLPGTSEDTQYF. J is TRBJ2-3 and V is TRBV12-3 or TRBV12-4, with 10 bases lining up with TRBD2. The CDR3 loop spans 15 amino acids. Unmatched junction bases numbered 6, after V lost 3 bases and J lost 6 bases.